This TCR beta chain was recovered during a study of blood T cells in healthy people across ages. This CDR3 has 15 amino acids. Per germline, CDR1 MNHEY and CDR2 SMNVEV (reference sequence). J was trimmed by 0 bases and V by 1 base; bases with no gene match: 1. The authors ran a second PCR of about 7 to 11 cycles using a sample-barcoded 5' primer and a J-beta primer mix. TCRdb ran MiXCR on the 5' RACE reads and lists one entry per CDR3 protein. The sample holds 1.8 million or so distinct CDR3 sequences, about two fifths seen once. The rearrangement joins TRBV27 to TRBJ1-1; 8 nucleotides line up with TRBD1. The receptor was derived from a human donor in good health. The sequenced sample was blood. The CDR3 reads CASSLYRGMNTEAFF. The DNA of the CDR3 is TGTGCCAGCAGTTTATACAGGGGGATGAACACTGAAGCTTTCTTT.